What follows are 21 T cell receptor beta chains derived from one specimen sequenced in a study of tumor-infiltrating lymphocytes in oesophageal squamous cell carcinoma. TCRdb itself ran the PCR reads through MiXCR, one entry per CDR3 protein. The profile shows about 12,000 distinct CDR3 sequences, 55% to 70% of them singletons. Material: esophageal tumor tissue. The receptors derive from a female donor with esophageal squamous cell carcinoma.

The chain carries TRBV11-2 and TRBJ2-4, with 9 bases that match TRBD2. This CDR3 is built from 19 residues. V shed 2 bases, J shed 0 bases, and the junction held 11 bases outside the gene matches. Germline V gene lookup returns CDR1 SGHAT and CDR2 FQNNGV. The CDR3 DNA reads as TGTGCCAGCAGCTTATTGCCCAGCGGGGGGTATCTAGCCAAAAACATTCAGTACTTC. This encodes CASSLLPSGGYLAKNIQYF.

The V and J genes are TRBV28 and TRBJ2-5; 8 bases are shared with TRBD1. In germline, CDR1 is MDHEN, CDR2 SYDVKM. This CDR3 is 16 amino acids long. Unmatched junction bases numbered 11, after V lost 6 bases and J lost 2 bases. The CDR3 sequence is CASSHNPTGDQETQYF. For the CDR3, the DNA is TGTGCCAGCAGCCACAACCCGACAGGGGATCAAGAGACCCAGTACTTC.

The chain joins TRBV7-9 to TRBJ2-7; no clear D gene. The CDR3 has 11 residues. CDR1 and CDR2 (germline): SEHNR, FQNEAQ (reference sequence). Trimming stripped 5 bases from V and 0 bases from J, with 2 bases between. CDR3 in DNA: TGTGCCAGCAGCCCCTCCTACGAGCAGTACTTC. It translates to CASSPSYEQYF.

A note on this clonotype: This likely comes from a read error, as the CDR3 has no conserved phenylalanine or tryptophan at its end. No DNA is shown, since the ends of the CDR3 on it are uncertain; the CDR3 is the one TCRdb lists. The CDR3 spells CASSHTRGSEQFFGP. The rearrangement uses TRBV7-3 and TRBJ2-3; the D call in the table, TRBD1, was not verified against the DNA. Counting both end residues, the CDR3 totals 15 amino acids. From germline, CDR1 is SGHTA and CDR2 FQGTGA.

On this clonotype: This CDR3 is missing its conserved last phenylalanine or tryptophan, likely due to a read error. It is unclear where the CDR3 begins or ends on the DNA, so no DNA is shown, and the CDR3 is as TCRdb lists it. CDR3 amino acids: CASTRGSYGYTFGS. This chain uses TRBV28 with TRBJ2-7; the DNA was not compared with TRBD2, the D call given in the table. Looked up from germline, CDR1 is MDHEN and CDR2 is SYDVKM. The CDR3 adds up to 14 amino acids, both ends counted.

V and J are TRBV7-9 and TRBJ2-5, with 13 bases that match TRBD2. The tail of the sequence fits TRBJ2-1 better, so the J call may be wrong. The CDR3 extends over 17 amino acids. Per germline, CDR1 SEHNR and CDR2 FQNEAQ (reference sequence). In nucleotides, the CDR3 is TGTGCCAGCAGCTTAAGAGACGGGACTAGCGGGAATGTTGAGCAGTTCTTC. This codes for CASSLRDGTSGNVEQFF.

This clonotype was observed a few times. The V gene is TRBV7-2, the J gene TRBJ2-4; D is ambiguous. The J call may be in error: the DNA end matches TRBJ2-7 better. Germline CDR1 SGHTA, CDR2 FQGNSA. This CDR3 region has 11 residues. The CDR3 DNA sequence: TGTGCCAGCAGCTACCACTACGAGCAGTACTTC. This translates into CASSYHYEQYF.

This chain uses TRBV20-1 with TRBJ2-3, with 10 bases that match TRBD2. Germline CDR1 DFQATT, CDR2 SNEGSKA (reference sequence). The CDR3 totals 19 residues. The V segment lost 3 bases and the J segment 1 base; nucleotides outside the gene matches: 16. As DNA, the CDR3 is TGCAGTGCTAGTTCGGCTAGCGGGAGATTGGGGGCAGGCACAGATACGCAGTATTTT. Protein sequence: CSASSASGRLGAGTDTQYF.

This CDR3 reads CASSYGQFATNEKLFF. The CDR3 DNA reads as TGTGCCAGCAGTTACGGACAGTTTGCAACTAATGAAAAACTGTTTTTT. The chain carries TRBV6-6 and TRBJ1-4, with a weak D call TRBD1 (6 bases). Germline CDR1 reads MNHNY; CDR2 reads SVGAGI (reference sequence). The V gene lost 2 bases and the J gene lost 0 bases, with 10 bases spanning the gap. The CDR3 runs to 16 residues.

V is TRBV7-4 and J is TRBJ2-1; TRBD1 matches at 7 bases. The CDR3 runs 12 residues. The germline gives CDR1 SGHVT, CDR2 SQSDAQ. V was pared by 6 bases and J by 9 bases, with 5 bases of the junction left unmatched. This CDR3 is CASRREGAEQFF. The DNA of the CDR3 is TGTGCCAGCAGAAGAGAGGGGGCTGAGCAGTTCTTC. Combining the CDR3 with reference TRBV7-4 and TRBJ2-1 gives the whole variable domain GAGVSQSPRYKVAKRGRDVALRCDSISGHVTLYWYRQTLGQGSEVLTYSQSDAQRDKSGRPSGRFSAERPERSVSTLKIQRTEQGDSAVYLCASRREGAEQFFGPGTRLTVL.

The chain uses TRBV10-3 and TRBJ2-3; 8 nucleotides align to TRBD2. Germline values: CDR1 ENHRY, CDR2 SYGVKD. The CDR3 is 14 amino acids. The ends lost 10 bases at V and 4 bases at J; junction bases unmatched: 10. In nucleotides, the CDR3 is TGTGCCAGCCAGCGGGAGTTGTTGGCAGATACGCAGTATTTT. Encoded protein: CASQRELLADTQYF.

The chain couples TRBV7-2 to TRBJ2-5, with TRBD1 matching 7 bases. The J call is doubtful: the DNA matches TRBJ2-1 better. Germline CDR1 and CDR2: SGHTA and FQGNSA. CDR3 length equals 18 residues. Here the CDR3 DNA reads TGTGCCAGCAGCAAGGGGTACGGGACAGAGACATATTACAATGAGCAGTTCTTC. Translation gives CASSKGYGTETYYNEQFF.

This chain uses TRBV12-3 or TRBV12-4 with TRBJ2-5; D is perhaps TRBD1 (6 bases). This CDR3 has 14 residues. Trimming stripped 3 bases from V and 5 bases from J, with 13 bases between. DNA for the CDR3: TGTGCCAGCAGTTTGAGGCAGGGGATGGAGACCCAGTACTTC. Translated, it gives CASSLRQGMETQYF.

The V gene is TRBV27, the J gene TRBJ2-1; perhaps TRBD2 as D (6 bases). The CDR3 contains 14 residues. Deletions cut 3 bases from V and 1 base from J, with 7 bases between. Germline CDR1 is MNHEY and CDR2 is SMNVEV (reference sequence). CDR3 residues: CASSFAGSYNEQFF. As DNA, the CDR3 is TGTGCCAGCAGTTTCGCGGGATCCTACAATGAGCAGTTCTTC.

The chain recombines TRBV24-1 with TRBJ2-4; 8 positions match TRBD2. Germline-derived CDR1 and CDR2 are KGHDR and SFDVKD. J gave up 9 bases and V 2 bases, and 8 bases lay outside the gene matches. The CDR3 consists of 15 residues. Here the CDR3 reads CATSDSGGGAVIQYF. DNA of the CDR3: TGTGCCACCAGTGATTCGGGAGGGGGGGCGGTCATTCAGTACTTC.

The CDR3 bases are TGTGCCAGCAGCAGGCGGGCGGGGCAAGCCCGCTCCTACGAGCAGTACTTC. It is translated as CASSRRAGQARSYEQYF. The gene calls are TRBV21-1 and TRBJ2-7; the table's TRBD2 call for D was not verified on the DNA. TRBV21-1 is noted as a pseudogene. The CDR3 covers 17 residues.

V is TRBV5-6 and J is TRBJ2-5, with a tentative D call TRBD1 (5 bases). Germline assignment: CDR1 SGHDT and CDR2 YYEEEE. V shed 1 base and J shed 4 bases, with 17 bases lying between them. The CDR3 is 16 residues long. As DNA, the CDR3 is TGTGCCAGCAGCTTGCCAGGGCTTGGTATAGGAGAGACCCAGTACTTC. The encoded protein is CASSLPGLGIGETQYF.

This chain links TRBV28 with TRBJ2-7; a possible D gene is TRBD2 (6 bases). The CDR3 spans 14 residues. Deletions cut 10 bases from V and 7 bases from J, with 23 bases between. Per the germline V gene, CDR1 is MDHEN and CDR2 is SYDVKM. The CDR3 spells CATYGGTVAWEQYF. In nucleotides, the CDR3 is TGTGCCACCTATGGGGGGACGGTTGCTTGGGAGCAGTACTTC.

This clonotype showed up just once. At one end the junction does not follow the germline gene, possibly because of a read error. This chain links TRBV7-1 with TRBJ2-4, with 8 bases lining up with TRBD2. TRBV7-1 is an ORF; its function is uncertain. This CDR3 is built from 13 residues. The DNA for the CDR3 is TGTGCCAGCAGCTCAGGACTAGCGAACGAGCAGTACTTT. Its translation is CASSSGLANEQYF.

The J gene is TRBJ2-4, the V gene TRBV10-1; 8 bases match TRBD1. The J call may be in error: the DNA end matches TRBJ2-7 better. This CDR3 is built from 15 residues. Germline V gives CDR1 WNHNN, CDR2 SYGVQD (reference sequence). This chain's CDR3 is CASSESLDRAYEQYF. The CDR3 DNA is TGCGCCAGCAGTGAATCCTTGGACAGGGCCTACGAGCAGTACTTC.

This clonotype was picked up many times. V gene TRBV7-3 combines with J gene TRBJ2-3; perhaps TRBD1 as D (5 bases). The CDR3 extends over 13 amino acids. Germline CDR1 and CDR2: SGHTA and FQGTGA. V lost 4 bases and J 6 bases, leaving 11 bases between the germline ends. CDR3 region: CASSSFQGDTQYF. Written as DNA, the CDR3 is TGTGCCAGCAGCTCCTTCCAGGGCGATACGCAGTATTTT.